The 28 T cell receptor beta chains given below trace back to one sample, sequenced in a study of T cells after posttransplantation cyclophosphamide. Busulfan-fludarabine conditioning, marrow transplant, and cyclophosphamide on days +3 and +4 were administered. The data were produced by immunoSEQ multiplex PCR, yet TCRdb's version contains in-frame clones alone and is incomplete. The profile shows several thousand clones, almost 70% of them singletons. Specimen: CD8+ T cells sorted from PBMCs, collected 1162 days after allogeneic stem cell transplant with posttransplant cyclophosphamide. These TCRs come from a female patient between 40 and 50 years old who received an allogeneic stem cell transplant from a related donor, was CMV-positive, and had no GVHD. The graft donor may account for some of the T cells.

This clone has just a few counts. Other DNA sequences in the same sample also yield this CDR3. The V gene is TRBV9, the J gene TRBJ2-7; D possibly corresponds to TRBD1 (6 bases). Germline CDR1 is SGDLS and CDR2 is YYNGEE. The CDR3 loop spans 15 amino acids. Between the trimmed V and J ends, which lost 8 bases and 2 bases, there was a span of 20 bases. The CDR3 is CASSFRQGTAYEQYF. The DNA of the CDR3 is TGTGCCAGTAGCTTCAGGCAGGGGACGGCCTACGAGCAGTACTTC.

For this clone: An end of the junction differs from the germline gene, which may be a read error. V is TRBV2 and J is TRBJ2-3; a weak D match, TRBD2 (7 bases). Germline V lookup: CDR1 SNHLY, CDR2 FYNNEI. The CDR3 runs to 16 residues. The CDR3 region is CASSQPRGALSDAQYF. The CDR3 DNA is TGTGCCAGCAGCCAGCCTCGGGGGGCCCTCTCAGATGCGCAGTATTTT.

The J gene is TRBJ2-3, the V gene TRBV21-1; no check of the table's D call, TRBD1, against the DNA was made. TRBV21-1 is termed a pseudogene. This CDR3 comprises 17 residues. The CDR3 DNA reads as TGTGCCAGCAGCAAAGAGGTTCAAGACAGGGGGACAACGACGCAGTATTTT. Encoded protein: CASSKEVQDRGTTTQYF.

This clone turned up a few times. V and J are TRBV9 and TRBJ1-5; D gene uncertain. The CDR3 spans 14 residues. V lost 0 bases and J 2 bases, leaving 6 bases between the germline ends. Germline CDR1 and CDR2: SGDLS and YYNGEE. The CDR3 is CASSVGLRNQPQHF. The CDR3 DNA sequence: TGTGCCAGCAGCGTAGGGCTCCGCAATCAGCCCCAGCATTTT.

This rearrangement joins TRBV13 to TRBJ2-7, with 9 bases that match TRBD1. Looked up from germline, CDR1 is PRHDT and CDR2 is FYEKMQ (reference sequence). J was trimmed by 1 base and V by 9 bases; bases with no gene match: 7. The CDR3 spans 14 residues. The CDR3 spells CARGVGTGSYEQYF. As DNA, the CDR3 is TGTGCCAGAGGGGTCGGGACAGGGTCCTACGAGCAGTACTTC. Supplemented by reference TRBV13 and TRBJ2-7, the full variable domain reads AAGVIQSPRHLIKEKRETATLKCYPIPRHDTVYWYQQGPGQDPQFLISFYEKMQSDKGSIPDRFSAQQFSDYHSELNMSSLELGDSALYFCARGVGTGSYEQYFGPGTRLTVT.

Only a few counts were recorded for this clone. V and J are TRBV5-1 and TRBJ1-3; 7 bases match TRBD1. There are 15 residues in the CDR3. Germline trimming cut 0 bases from V and 2 bases from J; bases unmatched to any gene: 2. Germline V gives CDR1 SGHRS, CDR2 YFSETQ. The CDR3 DNA reads as TGCGCCAGCAGCTTGGAAGGGACAGCTGGAAACACCATATATTTT. Amino acids: CASSLEGTAGNTIYF.

The V gene is TRBV19, the J gene TRBJ2-1, with 11 positions matching TRBD2. V lost 3 bases, J lost 3 bases, and 7 bases stayed unmatched. Germline V gene lookup returns CDR1 LNHDA and CDR2 SQIVND (reference sequence). The CDR3 spans 17 residues. The CDR3 DNA reads TGTGCCAGTAGTATCCCCTCCGGGACTAGCGGCTACAATGAGCAGTTCTTC. It is translated as CASSIPSGTSGYNEQFF.

This clone was seen once. The chain joins TRBV10-1 to TRBJ2-5; 10 bases map to TRBD1. The V segment lost 5 bases and the J segment 4 bases; nucleotides outside the gene matches: 7. CDR1 is WNHNN and CDR2 is SYGVQD in the germline V gene (reference sequence). This CDR3 region has 15 residues. The DNA for the CDR3 is TGCGCCAGCAGTAGAAGACAGGGGGCAGGAGAGACCCAGTACTTC. It specifies CASSRRQGAGETQYF.

This clone is labeled large. This rearrangement joins TRBV2 to TRBJ2-1; TRBD2 agrees at 7 bases. V was clipped by 4 bases and J by 0 bases; unmatched bases: 3. Looked up from germline, CDR1 is SNHLY and CDR2 is FYNNEI. The CDR3 spans 15 residues. CDR3 residues: CASSGGGSSYNEQFF. The DNA for the CDR3 is TGTGCCAGCAGTGGGGGAGGGAGCTCCTACAATGAGCAGTTCTTC.

The CDR3 sequence is CASSAGSGGTYEQYF. The CDR3, as DNA: TGTGCCAGCAGCGCTGGAAGCGGGGGGACCTACGAGCAGTACTTC. This sequence joins TRBV9 and TRBJ2-7; 9 nucleotides agree with TRBD2. CDR1 SGDLS and CDR2 YYNGEE come from the germline V gene. V lost 3 bases and J lost 2; bases outside the gene matches: 6. The CDR3 is 15 residues long.

Turning to this clone: This sample also contains other DNA sequences that code for the same CDR3. The V call is TRBV9, the J call TRBJ2-7; D is ambiguous. Looked up from germline, CDR1 is SGDLS and CDR2 is YYNGEE. The ends were cut back, 7 bases at V and 4 bases at J, with 21 bases in the middle. This CDR3 has 15 amino acids. The CDR3 DNA reads as TGTGCCAGCTTTTTCGAACAGAAGACGGCATACGAGCAGTACTTC. Translated: CASFFEQKTAYEQYF.

The V and J genes are TRBV9 and TRBJ1-1, with TRBD1 matching 11 bases. The CDR3 is 15 amino acids. V lost 3 bases, J lost 5 bases, and 6 bases stayed unmatched. Germline V gene data show CDR1 as SGDLS and CDR2 as YYNGEE. DNA of the CDR3: TGTGCCAGCAGCGGACCGGACAGGGGGCAGACTGAAGCTTTCTTT. It encodes CASSGPDRGQTEAFF.

The CDR3: CASSETTDTQYF. CDR3 DNA sequence: TGTGCCAGCAGCGAGACTACAGATACGCAGTATTTT. This sequence joins TRBV7-9 and TRBJ2-3; D remains unclear. The CDR3 extends over 12 amino acids. V lost 5 bases to trimming and J lost 3 bases, with 6 bases between them. CDR1 SEHNR and CDR2 FQNEAQ come from the germline V gene (reference sequence).

The chain recombines TRBV29-1 with TRBJ2-4; 9 nucleotides match TRBD1. The CDR3 has 13 amino acids. Germline V gives CDR1 SQVTM, CDR2 ANQGSEA. V was clipped by 7 bases and J by 6 bases; unmatched bases: 7. Written as DNA, the CDR3 is TGCAGCGGTACCATGGACAGGGGAAACATTCAGTACTTC. This sequence encodes CSGTMDRGNIQYF.

This clone was seen a few times. The chain joins TRBV9 to TRBJ2-7, with D possibly TRBD1 on 5 matching bases. Germline assignment: CDR1 SGDLS and CDR2 YYNGEE. The CDR3 totals 15 residues. With 8 bases removed from V and 4 bases from J, the gap between germline ends came to 22 bases. CDR3 coding DNA: TGTGCCAGTTGTATCAGACAGAGGACGGCATACGAGCAGTACTTC. Residues: CASCIRQRTAYEQYF.

The V and J genes are TRBV27 and TRBJ1-2, with D hard to call. The CDR3 has 14 residues. Trimming took 3 bases from V and 6 from J, leaving 14 bases between them. Germline loops: CDR1 MNHEY, CDR2 SMNVEV (reference sequence). In DNA, the CDR3 is TGTGCCAGCAGTTTTATATCCGGGAATAATGGCTACACCTTC. Translation gives CASSFISGNNGYTF.

This clone was recorded only once. This chain connects TRBV19 to TRBJ1-1; D unresolved. Per the germline V gene, CDR1 is LNHDA and CDR2 is SQIVND (reference sequence). The CDR3 totals 12 residues. Trimming stripped 11 bases from V and 1 base from J, with 11 bases between. This chain's CDR3 is CASDPGNTEAFF. The CDR3 bases are TGTGCCTCCGATCCGGGGAACACTGAAGCTTTCTTT.

Here the CDR3 reads CASSPRTSGGDADTQYF. The DNA for the CDR3 is TGTGCCAGCAGCCCCCGGACTAGCGGGGGGGATGCAGATACGCAGTATTTT. This chain uses TRBV4-2 with TRBJ2-3, with 15 nucleotides matching TRBD2. CDR3 size: 17 residues. V lost 4 bases, J lost 4 bases, and 6 bases stayed unmatched. The germline gives CDR1 LGHNA, CDR2 YNFKEQ.

The V and J genes are TRBV11-2 and TRBJ2-7, with TRBD1 as a possible D gene (6 bases). The CDR3 extends over 14 amino acids. CDR1 is SGHAT, CDR2 FQNNGV, per germline. V was pared by 5 bases and J by 3 bases, with 14 bases between. The DNA of the CDR3 is TGTGCCAGCAGCGAGCGTAGGGGGATCTACGAGCAGTACTTC. This encodes CASSERRGIYEQYF.

The chain links TRBV27 to TRBJ2-5; tentatively, D is TRBD1 (6 bases). The DNA end is more similar to TRBJ2-7, so the J call may be wrong. Germline CDR1 is MNHEY and CDR2 is SMNVEV (reference sequence). This CDR3 contains 14 residues. The CDR3, as DNA: TGTGCCAGCAGTTTATCCGGGACACCCTACGAGCAGTACTTC. This codes for CASSLSGTPYEQYF.

Worth noting for this clone: Other DNA sequences of this sample code for an identical CDR3. The chain recombines TRBV9 with TRBJ2-7; D is ambiguous. Per the germline V gene, CDR1 is SGDLS and CDR2 is YYNGEE. Trimming removed 7 bases from V and 4 bases from J, with 21 bases in between. The length of the CDR3 is 15 residues. The CDR3 protein is CASCFKQKTAYEQYF. The CDR3 DNA reads TGTGCCAGCTGTTTCAAACAGAAGACGGCATACGAGCAGTACTTC.

There are a few counts of this clone. The V and J genes are TRBV6-5 and TRBJ2-5, with D possibly being TRBD1 (5 bases). CDR3 length: 13 amino acids. The V end lost 0 bases, the J end lost 5 bases, and 7 bases lay between the germline ends. Germline V lookup: CDR1 MNHEY, CDR2 SVGAGI. The CDR3 DNA follows: TGTGCCAGCAGTTACTCGACAGTGGAGACCCAGTACTTC. Translation: CASSYSTVETQYF.

As to this clone: At one end the junction does not follow the germline gene, possibly because of a read error. The sample contains more than one DNA sequence encoding this CDR3. The chain is built from TRBV9 and TRBJ2-7, with 7 bases identical to TRBD1. There are 15 residues in the CDR3. Germline V gene data show CDR1 as SGDLS and CDR2 as YYNGEE. The CDR3 DNA reads TGTGCCTGCAGTTTCAAACAGGGGACGGCATACGAGCAGTACTTC. It specifies CACSFKQGTAYEQYF.

The J gene is TRBJ2-1, the V gene TRBV6-5; D gene unclear. The length of the CDR3 is 14 residues. Trimming cost V 2 bases and J 8 bases, with 13 bases left between them. Germline CDR1 reads MNHEY; CDR2 reads SVGAGI. CDR3 sequence: CASSYLNTPDEQFF. CDR3 nucleotide sequence: TGTGCCAGCAGTTACCTAAATACCCCGGATGAGCAGTTCTTC.

This chain joins TRBV19 and TRBJ2-3, with 14 bases aligning to TRBD2. The CDR3 runs 17 residues. The J segment lost 1 base and the V segment lost 5 bases, leaving 5 bases of the junction unmatched. Germline CDR1 is LNHDA and CDR2 is SQIVND (reference sequence). The CDR3 here is CASSAPGLAGGTDTQYF. Written as DNA, the CDR3 is TGTGCCAGTAGTGCGCCGGGACTAGCGGGGGGCACAGATACGCAGTATTTT.

This clone was recorded a few times. The V call is TRBV15, the J call TRBJ2-3; D call uncertain. Germline V gives CDR1 LNHNV, CDR2 YYDKDF (reference sequence). Trimming took off 0 bases at V and 0 bases at J, with 4 bases between the two ends. This CDR3 is 14 amino acids long. CDR3 DNA sequence: TGTGCCACCAGCAGAGAGGCAAGCACAGATACGCAGTATTTT. This sequence encodes CATSREASTDTQYF.

On this clone: The same CDR3 arises from other DNA sequences in this sample as well. The chain has TRBV9 and TRBJ2-7; D is unclear. V shed 7 bases and J shed 4 bases, with 21 bases lying between them. Germline V CDR1 and CDR2: SGDLS, YYNGEE. The CDR3 runs to 15 residues. CDR3 region: CASCIKQKTAYEQYF. DNA for the CDR3: TGTGCCAGCTGTATCAAACAGAAGACGGCATACGAGCAGTACTTC.

As concerns this clone: Within the sample, other DNA sequences also encode this same CDR3. The V and J genes are TRBV9 and TRBJ2-7; 8 positions agree with TRBD1. Trimming removed 7 bases from V and 2 bases from J; junction bases left unmatched: 11. The germline gives CDR1 SGDLS, CDR2 YYNGEE. The CDR3 loop spans 15 amino acids. CDR3 protein: CASFIRQGTAYEQYF. CDR3 nucleotides: TGTGCCAGCTTTATCAGACAGGGGACGGCCTACGAGCAGTACTTC. Filled out from reference TRBV9 and TRBJ2-7, the complete variable domain reads DSGVTQTPKHLITATGQRVTLRCSPRSGDLSVYWYQQSLDQGLQFLIQYYNGEERAKGNILERFSAQQFPDLHSELNLSSLELGDSALYFCASFIRQGTAYEQYFGPGTRLTVT.